The rows below give T cell receptor beta chains drawn from one sample of a study of blood T cell repertoires in COVID-19. Sequencing used immunoSEQ multiplex PCR; TCRdb keeps in-frame clones, though not all of them. Of 250,000 to 350,000 clones listed, around 85% are singletons. Source material: peripheral blood. Every receptor here comes from a human donor with COVID-19, enrolled during active disease. The donor label of this sample is uncertain. Both conserved end residues are part of each CDR3. Each record gives: D gene, clone size, J gene, V gene, CDR3 DNA, CDR3 protein. D genes are given only for firm matches. The size field is filled for only some rows; it gives once, few, many or a size class.

D gene: TRBD1
clone size: -
J gene: TRBJ1-5
V gene: TRBV19
CDR3 DNA: TGTGCCAGTAGTACCGACAGGGGAGGGACTGGTCAGCCCCAGCATTTT
CDR3 protein: CASSTDRGGTGQPQHF

D gene: -
clone size: -
J gene: TRBJ1-1
V gene: TRBV6-5
CDR3 DNA: TGTGCCAGCAGCCTACAGGGTGGAGTTAACACTGAAGCTTTCTTT
CDR3 protein: CASSLQGGVNTEAFF

D gene: TRBD2
clone size: -
J gene: TRBJ2-7
V gene: TRBV5-1
CDR3 DNA: TGCGCCAGCAGCAGCCGGACTAGCGGGGGCTACGAGCAGTACTTC
CDR3 protein: CASSSRTSGGYEQYF

D gene: TRBD1
clone size: -
J gene: TRBJ2-1
V gene: TRBV5-8
CDR3 DNA: TGTGCCAGCAGCTTGACAGGGGGTAATGAGCAGTTCTTC
CDR3 protein: CASSLTGGNEQFF

D gene: -
clone size: -
J gene: TRBJ2-7
V gene: TRBV24-1
CDR3 DNA: TGTGCCACCAGTTCGGGATACGAGCAGTACTTC
CDR3 protein: CATSSGYEQYF

D gene: -
clone size: once
J gene: TRBJ1-2
V gene: TRBV7-9
CDR3 DNA: TGTGCCAGCAGCTTAATCTGGGGCGAGGTTGGCTACACCTTC
CDR3 protein: CASSLIWGEVGYTF

D gene: TRBD2
clone size: -
J gene: TRBJ2-1
V gene: TRBV27
CDR3 DNA: TGTGCCAGCAGTTATGACCGGGAGGTCTACAATGAGCAGTTCTTC
CDR3 protein: CASSYDREVYNEQFF

D gene: -
clone size: -
J gene: TRBJ2-7
V gene: TRBV4-2
CDR3 DNA: TGTGCCAGCAGCCAAGAGGCGGGGACCTCCTACGAGCAGTACTTC
CDR3 protein: CASSQEAGTSYEQYF

D gene: TRBD1
clone size: -
J gene: TRBJ2-1
V gene: TRBV28
CDR3 DNA: TGTGCCAGCAGTTTAGGGGCAGGGGGATCCTACAATGAGCAGTTCTTC
CDR3 protein: CASSLGAGGSYNEQFF

D gene: -
clone size: -
J gene: TRBJ2-7
V gene: TRBV21-1
CDR3 DNA: TGTGCCAGCAGCAAAAGGCTCCCGGGGAGTTACTACGAGCAGTACTTC
CDR3 protein: CASSKRLPGSYYEQYF

D gene: TRBD1
clone size: -
J gene: TRBJ2-7
V gene: TRBV27
CDR3 DNA: TGTGCCAGCAGTACGTACAGGGGGCCCGTTACCGAGCAGTACTTC
CDR3 protein: CASSTYRGPVTEQYF

D gene: -
clone size: -
J gene: TRBJ1-2
V gene: TRBV19
CDR3 DNA: TGTGCCAGTAGTCCCTCTCGGGGGACTTATGGCTACACCTTC
CDR3 protein: CASSPSRGTYGYTF

D gene: -
clone size: -
J gene: TRBJ1-4
V gene: TRBV4-1
CDR3 DNA: TGCGCCAGCAGCCAAGTCGGCGGTAATGAAAAACTGTTTTTT
CDR3 protein: CASSQVGGNEKLFF

D gene: -
clone size: -
J gene: TRBJ1-5
V gene: TRBV19
CDR3 DNA: TGTGCCAGTGCACAGGGAGCCAATCAGCCCCAGCATTTT
CDR3 protein: CASAQGANQPQHF

D gene: -
clone size: -
J gene: TRBJ2-1
V gene: TRBV5-8
CDR3 DNA: TGTGCCAGCAGCTGGGGGGGGCAGGACAGCTTCTTC
CDR3 protein: CASSWGGQDSFF

D gene: TRBD2
clone size: -
J gene: TRBJ2-7
V gene: TRBV11-2
CDR3 DNA: TGTGCCAGCAGCTCCGAAGGACTAGCGGGAGGGTTCTACGAGCAGTACTTC
CDR3 protein: CASSSEGLAGGFYEQYF

D gene: -
clone size: -
J gene: TRBJ2-7
V gene: TRBV11-2
CDR3 DNA: TGTGCCAGCAGCTTAGAACGAGGATCCGGAGAGCAGTACTTC
CDR3 protein: CASSLERGSGEQYF

D gene: TRBD1
clone size: -
J gene: TRBJ1-2
V gene: TRBV28
CDR3 DNA: TGTGCCAGCAGTTTATCGACAGGGGGCAGCTACACCTTC
CDR3 protein: CASSLSTGGSYTF

D gene: -
clone size: -
J gene: TRBJ2-1
V gene: TRBV5-1
CDR3 DNA: TGCGCCAGCAGCTTGGTTGGGGGCGGGAGCTCCTACAATGAGCAGTTCTTC
CDR3 protein: CASSLVGGGSSYNEQFF

D gene: -
clone size: -
J gene: TRBJ1-1
V gene: TRBV28
CDR3 DNA: TGTGCCAGCAGTTTGGCCAGGGCAGAATCTGAAGCTTTCTTT
CDR3 protein: CASSLARAESEAFF

D gene: -
clone size: -
J gene: TRBJ2-7
V gene: TRBV27
CDR3 DNA: TGTGCCAGCAGAACAGGTTCCTACGAGCAGTACTTC
CDR3 protein: CASRTGSYEQYF

D gene: -
clone size: -
J gene: TRBJ1-2
V gene: TRBV6-5
CDR3 DNA: TGTGCCAGCACCCAGGCGGGGTCTCTTTATGGCTACACCTTC
CDR3 protein: CASTQAGSLYGYTF

D gene: TRBD2
clone size: once
J gene: TRBJ2-2
V gene: TRBV5-1
CDR3 DNA: TGCGCCAGCAGCGTATTAGCGGGAGACCGCACCGGGGAGCTGTTTTTT
CDR3 protein: CASSVLAGDRTGELFF

D gene: TRBD1
clone size: -
J gene: TRBJ1-5
V gene: TRBV5-3
CDR3 DNA: TGTGCCAGAAGCTCCTACAGGGGCCCGGATAGCAATCAGCCCCAGCATTTT
CDR3 protein: CARSSYRGPDSNQPQHF

D gene: -
clone size: -
J gene: TRBJ1-1
V gene: TRBV3-1/TRBV3-2
CDR3 DNA: TGTGCCAGCAGCCGACAGTTTAGGGATACTGAAGCTTTCTTT
CDR3 protein: CASSRQFRDTEAFF

D gene: -
clone size: -
J gene: TRBJ2-2
V gene: TRBV19
CDR3 DNA: TGTGCCAGTAGTAGAGGGGCGGGACCGGACACCGGGGAGCTGTTTTTT
CDR3 protein: CASSRGAGPDTGELFF

D gene: TRBD1
clone size: -
J gene: TRBJ1-2
V gene: TRBV28
CDR3 DNA: TGTGCCAGCAGCCCCGAGGGGACAGGGGTTAACTATGGCTACACCTTC
CDR3 protein: CASSPEGTGVNYGYTF

D gene: -
clone size: -
J gene: TRBJ2-3
V gene: TRBV9
CDR3 DNA: TGTGCCAGCAGCGTATATAGCGACTCAGATACGCAGTATTTT
CDR3 protein: CASSVYSDSDTQYF

D gene: TRBD1
clone size: few
J gene: TRBJ2-7
V gene: TRBV11-3
CDR3 DNA: TGTGCCAGCAGCTTAAGACAGGGAACCTACGAGCAGTACTTC
CDR3 protein: CASSLRQGTYEQYF

D gene: TRBD2
clone size: -
J gene: TRBJ2-1
V gene: TRBV12-3/TRBV12-4
CDR3 DNA: TGTGCCTCCACTCGGGGGGTCTACAATGAGCAGTTCTTC
CDR3 protein: CASTRGVYNEQFF

D gene: TRBD2
clone size: -
J gene: TRBJ2-7
V gene: TRBV3-1/TRBV3-2
CDR3 DNA: TGTGCCAGCAGCCAAGATCGGACGTCGGGACTACGGGCGGGCGAGCAGTACTTC
CDR3 protein: CASSQDRTSGLRAGEQYF

D gene: TRBD1
clone size: -
J gene: TRBJ1-2
V gene: TRBV6-1
CDR3 DNA: TGTGCCAGCAGTGAATTTGAGACAGGGGGCGGCTATGGCTACACCTTC
CDR3 protein: CASSEFETGGGYGYTF

D gene: TRBD1
clone size: once
J gene: TRBJ2-5
V gene: TRBV19
CDR3 DNA: TGTGCCAGTAGCTTGGGACAGGGGGCTGGAGAGACCCAGTACTTC
CDR3 protein: CASSLGQGAGETQYF

D gene: TRBD2
clone size: -
J gene: TRBJ2-7
V gene: TRBV3-1/TRBV3-2
CDR3 DNA: TGTGCCAGCAGCCAAGTTGCACGGGGGGGCCACGAGCAGTACTTC
CDR3 protein: CASSQVARGGHEQYF

D gene: -
clone size: few
J gene: TRBJ1-2
V gene: TRBV19
CDR3 DNA: TGTGCCAGTACCCCCCTGTCAGACATTAACTATGGCTACACCTTC
CDR3 protein: CASTPLSDINYGYTF

D gene: -
clone size: -
J gene: TRBJ1-3
V gene: TRBV30
CDR3 DNA: TGTGCCTGGAGTGCAGGGTCAGAGGGAAACACCATATATTTT
CDR3 protein: CAWSAGSEGNTIYF

D gene: TRBD1
clone size: once
J gene: TRBJ1-4
V gene: TRBV4-3
CDR3 DNA: TGCGCCAGCAGCCAAGCGTCAATCCAGGGGGCTGAAAAACTGTTTTTT
CDR3 protein: CASSQASIQGAEKLFF

D gene: -
clone size: -
J gene: TRBJ2-7
V gene: TRBV24-1
CDR3 DNA: TGTGCCACCAGTGACCCGTCCGGGTGGGACGAGCAGTACTTC
CDR3 protein: CATSDPSGWDEQYF

D gene: -
clone size: -
J gene: TRBJ1-1
V gene: TRBV9
CDR3 DNA: TGTGCCAGCAGCCTCTTTGGGGGGGCTGAAGCTTTCTTT
CDR3 protein: CASSLFGGAEAFF